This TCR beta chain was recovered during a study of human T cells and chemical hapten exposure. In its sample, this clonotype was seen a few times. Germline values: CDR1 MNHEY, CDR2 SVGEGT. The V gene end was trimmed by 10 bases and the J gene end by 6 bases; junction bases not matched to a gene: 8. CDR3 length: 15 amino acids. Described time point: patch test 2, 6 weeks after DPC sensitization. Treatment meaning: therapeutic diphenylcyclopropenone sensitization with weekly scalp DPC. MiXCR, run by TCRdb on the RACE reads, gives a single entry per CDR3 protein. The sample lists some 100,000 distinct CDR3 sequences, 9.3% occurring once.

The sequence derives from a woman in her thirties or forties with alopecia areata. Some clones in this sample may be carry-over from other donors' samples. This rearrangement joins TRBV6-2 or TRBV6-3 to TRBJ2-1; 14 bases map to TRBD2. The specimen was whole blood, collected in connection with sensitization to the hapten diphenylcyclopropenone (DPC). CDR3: CATIFGTSGSNEQFF. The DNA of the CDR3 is TGTGCCACCATCTTCGGGACTAGCGGGAGCAATGAGCAGTTCTTC.